The 26 T cell receptor beta chains below were found in one sample sequenced in a study of long-term antiretroviral therapy in people with HIV. This was the immunoSEQ v3.0 assay at survey level. Produced via immunoSEQ multiplex PCR; TCRdb's table is partial and in-frame only. The sample includes about 36,000 clones, 85% to 95% of them seen just once. The specimen was unsorted PBMCs, collected 4.1 years after starting antiretroviral therapy. The receptors derive from a woman aged 45-65 years with HIV.

This clone was seen once. The genes are TRBV19 and TRBJ2-7, with 7 bases lining up with TRBD1. This CDR3 contains 15 residues. The V segment lost 0 bases and the J segment 2 bases; nucleotides outside the gene matches: 4. Germline V CDR1 and CDR2: LNHDA, SQIVND (reference sequence). The CDR3 DNA is TGTGCCAGTAGTATAGATGGGGACAGAGCCTACGAGCAGTACTTC. This translates into CASSIDGDRAYEQYF. Combining the CDR3 with reference TRBV19 and TRBJ2-7 gives the whole variable domain DGGITQSPKYLFRKEGQNVTLSCEQNLNHDAMYWYRQDPGQGLRLIYYSQIVNDFQKGDIAEGYSVSREKKESFPLTVTSAQKNPTAFYLCASSIDGDRAYEQYFGPGTRLTVT.

The chain employs TRBV27 and TRBJ2-1; 9 bases are a match to TRBD2. CDR1 MNHEY and CDR2 SMNVEV come from the germline V gene (reference sequence). The CDR3 consists of 15 residues. Trimming took 2 bases from V and 3 from J; bases not matched to a gene: 2. The CDR3 nucleotides are TGTGCCAGCAGTTTAAGACTAGCGGTCTACAATGAGCAGTTCTTC. Amino acids: CASSLRLAVYNEQFF.

The chain carries TRBV6-5 and TRBJ1-4; TRBD1 matches at 7 bases. This CDR3 contains 15 residues. Germline V gives CDR1 MNHEY, CDR2 SVGAGI. J gave up 7 bases and V 2 bases, and 7 bases lay outside the gene matches. CDR3 amino acids: CASSYTTGNGEKLFF. In nucleotides, the CDR3 is TGTGCCAGCAGTTACACGACAGGGAATGGTGAAAAACTGTTTTTT.

The chain links TRBV6-5 to TRBJ2-3; TRBD2 is a possible D gene (7 bases). With 8 bases removed from V and 5 bases from J, the gap between germline ends came to 11 bases. Germline values: CDR1 MNHEY, CDR2 SVGAGI. This CDR3 contains 12 residues. The CDR3 is CASGGAIDTQYF. The CDR3 DNA sequence: TGTGCCAGCGGGGGGGCCATAGATACGCAGTATTTT.

The chain carries TRBV6-6 and TRBJ2-7; possible D gene TRBD2, 6 bases. The V end lost 6 bases, the J end lost 2 bases, and 14 bases lay between the germline ends. The germline V gene has CDR1 MNHNY and CDR2 SVGAGI (reference sequence). The CDR3 extends over 14 amino acids. CDR3 nucleotides: TGTGCCAGCAGGGAGGGGACCTCCGCCTACGAGCAGTACTTC. The encoded protein is CASREGTSAYEQYF.

The rearrangement links TRBV4-1 to TRBJ1-2; D is uncertain. Trimming pared 0 bases from V and 2 bases from J, leaving 10 bases between. From germline, CDR1 is MGHRA and CDR2 YSYEKL. The CDR3 runs 15 residues. In nucleotides, the CDR3 is TGCGCCAGCAGCCAAGAGGCAAGGAGCAACTATGGCTACACCTTC. Encoded protein: CASSQEARSNYGYTF.

This chain links TRBV7-2 with TRBJ2-2; 9 nucleotides match TRBD2. The CDR3 contains 18 residues. Germline loops: CDR1 SGHTA, CDR2 FQGNSA. The ends lost 4 bases at V and 4 bases at J; junction bases unmatched: 13. As DNA, the CDR3 is TGTGCCAGCAGCTCTAGAGTGCGCGGGGGGGCCGGCACCGGGGAGCTGTTTTTT. Protein sequence: CASSSRVRGGAGTGELFF.

This CDR3 reads CASSQEDRGQYEQYF. As DNA, the CDR3 is TGCGCCAGCAGCCAAGAGGACAGGGGGCAGTACGAGCAGTACTTC. The chain has TRBV4-3 and TRBJ2-7, with 11 bases matching TRBD1. CDR1 and CDR2 (germline): LGHNA, YSLEER. This CDR3 spans 15 amino acids. V shed 0 bases, J shed 4 bases, and the junction held 2 bases outside the gene matches.

The count of this clone is one. The V and J genes are TRBV25-1 and TRBJ1-2; D might be TRBD1 (5 bases). Per the germline V gene, CDR1 is MGHDK and CDR2 is SYGVNS. This CDR3 has 13 residues. V dropped 2 bases and J dropped 8 bases, with 12 bases sitting between them. The CDR3: CASSEAGAGGYTF. CDR3 nucleotide sequence: TGTGCCAGCAGTGAAGCCGGGGCCGGGGGCTACACCTTC.

This clone was counted a few times. This chain uses TRBV21-1 with TRBJ1-5. TRBV21-1 is assigned pseudogene status. CDR3 size: 15 residues. The CDR3 is CASSKHPNYCQPQHF. The CDR3 coding sequence is TGTGCCAGCAGCAAACACCCGAATTACTGCCAGCCCCAGCATTTT.

This clone was picked up a small number of times. This chain uses TRBV4-3 with TRBJ2-7, with no clear D. Between the trimmed V and J ends, which lost 0 bases and 7 bases, there was a span of 13 bases. From germline, CDR1 is LGHNA and CDR2 YSLEER. The CDR3 contains 14 residues. The CDR3 reads CASSQELSGGEQYF. The CDR3 nucleotides are TGCGCCAGCAGCCAAGAGTTGTCGGGTGGGGAGCAGTACTTC.

V gene TRBV7-8 combines with J gene TRBJ2-1, with D possibly matching TRBD2 (5 bases). The V end was cut by 5 bases, the J end by 12 bases, with 23 bases between. Germline loops: CDR1 SGHVS, CDR2 FQNEAQ. This CDR3 is 15 amino acids long. This CDR3 is CASSPTGKKKVGQFF. As DNA, the CDR3 is TGTGCCAGCAGCCCGACGGGGAAAAAGAAGGTGGGGCAGTTCTTC. The complete variable domain, with remaining parts taken from reference TRBV7-8 and TRBJ2-1, reads GAGVSQSPRYKVAKRGQDVALRCDPISGHVSLFWYQQALGQGPEFLTYFQNEAQLDKSGLPSDRFFAERPEGSVSTLKIQRTQQEDSAVYLCASSPTGKKKVGQFFGPGTRLTVL.

This clone was counted between two and nine times. The rearrangement joins TRBV6-5 to TRBJ2-7, with 9 bases aligning to TRBD1. The CDR3 covers 14 residues. Per germline, CDR1 MNHEY and CDR2 SVGAGI. Trimming took 1 base from V and 3 from J; bases not matched to a gene: 1. CDR3 coding DNA: TGTGCCAGCAGTTACTTGGGACAGGGCTACGAGCAGTACTTC. It is translated as CASSYLGQGYEQYF.

This clone appeared a few times. This chain links TRBV29-1 with TRBJ1-1; D is unresolved. This CDR3 contains 11 residues. V lost 5 bases to trimming and J lost 5 bases, with 9 bases between them. CDR1 is SQVTM and CDR2 is ANQGSEA in the germline V gene. CDR3 protein: CSVTVGTEAFF. The CDR3 coding sequence is TGCAGCGTTACCGTGGGGACTGAAGCTTTCTTT. Variable domain in full (rest from reference TRBV29-1 and TRBJ1-1): SAVISQKPSRDICQRGTSLTIQCQVDSQVTMMFWYRQQPGQSLTLIATANQGSEATYESGFVIDKFPISRPNLTFSTLTVSNMSPEDSSIYLCSVTVGTEAFFGQGTRLTVV.

This rearrangement joins TRBV5-4 to TRBJ1-2; 9 nucleotides line up with TRBD1. The V and J ends lost 3 bases and 5 bases, in that order; junction bases with no gene match: 2. This CDR3 comprises 13 residues. Germline V lookup: CDR1 SGHNT, CDR2 YYREEE (reference sequence). For the CDR3, the DNA is TGTGCCAGCAGCTGGGGACAGGGTTATGGCTACACCTTC. It translates to CASSWGQGYGYTF.

The V and J genes are TRBV5-5 and TRBJ1-3; TRBD1 is a possible D gene (5 bases). Per germline, CDR1 SGHKS and CDR2 YYEKEE (reference sequence). V lost 0 bases and J 0 bases, leaving 7 bases between the germline ends. The CDR3 loop spans 15 amino acids. The CDR3 sequence: CASSLGQSSGNTIYF. CDR3 DNA sequence: TGTGCCAGCAGCTTGGGACAGAGCTCTGGAAACACCATATATTTT.

This sequence joins TRBV2 and TRBJ2-3, with D unclear. This CDR3 has 13 amino acids. Germline V gene data show CDR1 as SNHLY and CDR2 as FYNNEI. The V end was cut by 9 bases, the J end by 0 bases, with 10 bases between. The CDR3 bases are TGTGCCAGAGAGTTAACTAGCACAGATACGCAGTATTTT. Protein: CARELTSTDTQYF. The full variable domain, its missing parts supplied by reference TRBV2 and TRBJ2-3, is EPEVTQTPSHQVTQMGQEVILRCVPISNHLYFYWYRQILGQKVEFLVSFYNNEISEKSEIFDDQFSVERPDGSNFTLKIRSTKLEDSAMYFCARELTSTDTQYFGPGTRLTVL.

The J gene is TRBJ2-5, the V gene TRBV7-3; D tentatively fits TRBD1 or TRBD2 (5 bases each). The CDR3 sequence is 14 residues long. Trimming took 0 bases from V and 1 from J, leaving 6 bases between them. The V gene's germline CDR1 is SGHTA and CDR2 FQGTGA. The CDR3 DNA sequence: TGTGCCAGCAGCTTAACCGGGACCCAAGAGACCCAGTACTTC. Its translation is CASSLTGTQETQYF.

This chain joins TRBV9 and TRBJ2-7; D is tentatively TRBD1 or TRBD2 (5 bases each). The V gene's germline CDR1 is SGDLS and CDR2 YYNGEE. The CDR3 covers 15 residues. V lost 0 bases and J 3 bases, leaving 13 bases between the germline ends. CDR3 in amino acids: CASSVAYGALYEQYF. The CDR3 DNA reads as TGTGCCAGCAGCGTAGCATACGGGGCCCTCTACGAGCAGTACTTC. The full variable domain, with the rest looked up from reference TRBV9 and TRBJ2-7, is DSGVTQTPKHLITATGQRVTLRCSPRSGDLSVYWYQQSLDQGLQFLIQYYNGEERAKGNILERFSAQQFPDLHSELNLSSLELGDSALYFCASSVAYGALYEQYFGPGTRLTVT.

The CDR3 protein is CASGSQQGMNTEAFF. The DNA of the CDR3 is TGTGCTAGTGGTTCTCAACAGGGAATGAACACTGAAGCTTTCTTT. The V gene is TRBV12-5, the J gene TRBJ1-1; D is perhaps TRBD1 (6 bases). The CDR3 extends over 15 amino acids. With 4 bases removed from V and 0 bases from J, the gap between germline ends came to 12 bases. Germline loops: CDR1 LGHNT, CDR2 FRNRAP.

This chain connects TRBV5-1 to TRBJ1-2; D is possibly TRBD1 (5 bases). The CDR3 totals 14 residues. CDR1 is SGHRS, CDR2 YFSETQ, per germline. Trimming removed 4 bases at V and 4 bases at J, with 14 bases between. The CDR3 spells CASSQGTESYGYTF. The DNA of the CDR3 is TGCGCCAGCAGCCAAGGGACGGAAAGCTATGGCTACACCTTC.

This chain links TRBV30 with TRBJ1-2; a possible D gene is TRBD1 (6 bases). Trimming pared 3 bases from V and 5 bases from J, leaving 19 bases between. Per the germline V gene, CDR1 is GTSNPN and CDR2 is SVGIG (reference sequence). This CDR3 comprises 15 residues. CDR3 protein: CAWRELMGARYGYTF. CDR3 nucleotides: TGTGCCTGGAGAGAGCTGATGGGGGCGCGGTATGGCTACACCTTC.

This rearrangement joins TRBV12-5 to TRBJ2-3; D remains unclear. V dropped 7 bases and J dropped 5 bases, with 10 bases sitting between them. The germline CDR1 and CDR2 sequences are LGHNT and FRNRAP. The CDR3 runs to 12 residues. CDR3 amino acids: CASAPRVDTQYF. The CDR3 coding sequence is TGTGCTAGTGCCCCTCGGGTAGATACGCAGTATTTT.

In nucleotides, the CDR3 is TGTGCCAGTAGTATGGACCGCAATCAGCCCCAGCATTTT. Its protein product is CASSMDRNQPQHF. The rearrangement links TRBV19 to TRBJ1-5; no firm D call. The CDR3 sequence is 13 residues long. V shed 3 bases and J shed 2 bases, with 5 bases lying between them. The germline gives CDR1 LNHDA, CDR2 SQIVND (reference sequence).

This chain joins TRBV19 and TRBJ1-2; D uncertain. Looked up from germline, CDR1 is LNHDA and CDR2 is SQIVND (reference sequence). Trimming stripped 0 bases from V and 1 base from J, with 6 bases between. The CDR3 extends over 14 amino acids. This chain's CDR3 is CASSIDRGNYGYTF. In DNA form, the CDR3 reads TGTGCCAGTAGTATAGATCGGGGTAACTATGGCTACACCTTC.

The chain recombines TRBV9 with TRBJ2-1; TRBD1 matches 9 bases. The CDR3 is made up of 17 amino acids. V trimming: 0 bases; J trimming: 9 bases; junction bases outside the gene matches: 13. Germline CDR1 is SGDLS and CDR2 is YYNGEE. The CDR3 spells CASSVDPSGQGVGEQFF. In DNA, the CDR3 is TGTGCCAGCAGCGTAGACCCTTCGGGACAGGGTGTTGGTGAGCAGTTCTTC.